This TCR beta chain was profiled in a study of breast tumors, draining lymph nodes, adjacent tissues. Study results and caveats: Compared with lymph nodes, tumors were less diverse; compared with nontumor tissue, more.

Germline lookup yields CDR1 MDHEN and CDR2 SYDVKM. The CDR3 totals 15 residues. The germline V and J ends were trimmed by 6 bases and 0 bases, with 12 bases remaining between them. Of note for this clonotype: What it binds is not known. Because the CDR3 is missing its conserved closing phenylalanine or tryptophan, this is likely a read error.

The lymph nodes were axillary draining lymph nodes from breast cancer patients. MiXCR was run by TCRdb on the multiplex PCR reads, yielding one entry per CDR3 protein. Of roughly 80,000 distinct CDR3 sequences in the sample, approximately 19% were seen once. The rearrangement links TRBV28 to TRBJ1-5, with D unclear. The source is a female donor with breast cancer. Some clones in this sample may be carry-over from other donors' samples. Sequenced sample: axillary lymph node tissue. CDR3 loop: CASSYMSGSNQPQHL. CDR3 DNA: TGTGCCAGCAGCTATATGTCGGGTAGCAATCAGCCCCAGCATCTT.